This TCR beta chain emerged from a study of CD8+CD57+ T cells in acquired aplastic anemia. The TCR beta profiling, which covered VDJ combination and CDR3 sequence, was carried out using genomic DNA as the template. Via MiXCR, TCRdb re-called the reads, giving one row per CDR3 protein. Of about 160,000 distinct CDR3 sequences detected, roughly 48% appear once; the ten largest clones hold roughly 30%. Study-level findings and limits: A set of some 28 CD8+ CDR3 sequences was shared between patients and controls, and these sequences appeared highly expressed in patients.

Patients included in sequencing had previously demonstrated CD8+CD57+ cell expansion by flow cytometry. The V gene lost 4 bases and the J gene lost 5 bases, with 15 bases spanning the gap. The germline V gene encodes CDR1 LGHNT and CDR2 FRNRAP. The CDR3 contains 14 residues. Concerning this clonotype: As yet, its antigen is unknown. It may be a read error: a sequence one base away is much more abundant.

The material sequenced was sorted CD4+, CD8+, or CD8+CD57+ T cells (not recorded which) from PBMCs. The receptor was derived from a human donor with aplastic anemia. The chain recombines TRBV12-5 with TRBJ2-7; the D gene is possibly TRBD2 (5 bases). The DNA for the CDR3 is TGTGCTAGTGGTTCCAACGACGGACTGGACGAGCAGTACGTC. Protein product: CASGSNDGLDEQYV.